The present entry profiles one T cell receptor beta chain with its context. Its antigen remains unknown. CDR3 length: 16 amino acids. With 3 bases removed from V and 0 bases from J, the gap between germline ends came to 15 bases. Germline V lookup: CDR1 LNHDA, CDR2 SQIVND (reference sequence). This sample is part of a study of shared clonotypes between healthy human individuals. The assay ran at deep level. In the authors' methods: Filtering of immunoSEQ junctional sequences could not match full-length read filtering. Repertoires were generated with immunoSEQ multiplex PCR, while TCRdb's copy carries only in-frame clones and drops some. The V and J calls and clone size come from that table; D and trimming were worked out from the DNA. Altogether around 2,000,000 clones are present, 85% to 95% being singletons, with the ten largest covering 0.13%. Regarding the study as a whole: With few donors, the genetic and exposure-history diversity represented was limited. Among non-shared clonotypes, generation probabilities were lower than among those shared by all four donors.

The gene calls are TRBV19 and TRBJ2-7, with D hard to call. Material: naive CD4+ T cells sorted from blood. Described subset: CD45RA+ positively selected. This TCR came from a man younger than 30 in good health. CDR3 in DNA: TGTGCCAGTAGTATGGGGAAGGGCCAGAGCTCCTACGAGCAGTACTTC. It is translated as CASSMGKGQSSYEQYF.